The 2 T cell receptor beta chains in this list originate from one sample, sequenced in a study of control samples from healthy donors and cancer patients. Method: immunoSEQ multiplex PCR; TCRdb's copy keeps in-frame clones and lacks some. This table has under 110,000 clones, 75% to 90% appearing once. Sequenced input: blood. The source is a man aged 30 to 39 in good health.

The CDR3, as DNA: TGTGCCAGCAGTTACTCCACAGGGGAGAAGTACTTC. Protein: CASSYSTGEKYF. The V and J genes are TRBV6-2 or TRBV6-3 and TRBJ2-7; TRBD1 matches at 7 bases. Unmatched junction bases numbered 4, after V lost 0 bases and J lost 11 bases. Germline assignment: CDR1 MNHEY and CDR2 SVGEGT. CDR3 size: 12 residues.

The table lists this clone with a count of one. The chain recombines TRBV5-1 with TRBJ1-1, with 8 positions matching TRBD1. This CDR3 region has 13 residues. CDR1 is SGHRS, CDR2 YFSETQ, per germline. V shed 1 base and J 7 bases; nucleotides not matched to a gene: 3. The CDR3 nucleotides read TGCGCCAGCAGCTTGCTGACAGGGGTTGAAGCTTTCTTT. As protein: CASSLLTGVEAFF.